These T cell receptor beta chains were read from a single sample in a study of cytomegalovirus exposure and HLA in healthy donors. Sequenced by immunoSEQ multiplex PCR; TCRdb stores in-frame clones only, minus some. Here the sample spans more than 100,000 clones, about 80% being singletons. The sample was PBMCs. Source of these receptors: a female donor in good health and CMV-seropositive. CDR3s include the opening cysteine and the closing phenylalanine or tryptophan. Fields, in order: CDR3 DNA, CDR3 protein, V gene, D gene, clone size, J gene. The D gene is left open where the match is weak. The listing skips clone size in some rows; elsewhere it reads once, few, many or a size class.

CDR3nt: TGTGCCAGCCTCCCTCAGGGACAGGTGGACAATGAGCAGTTCTTC; CDR3aa: CASLPQGQVDNEQFF; v_gene: TRBV27; d_gene: TRBD1; abundance: .; j_gene: TRBJ2-1
CDR3nt: TGCGCCAGCAGCCAAGATCCCTCGGGGGGAGACCTCTATGGCTACACCTTC; CDR3aa: CASSQDPSGGDLYGYTF; v_gene: TRBV4-3; d_gene: .; abundance: .; j_gene: TRBJ1-2
CDR3nt: TGCAGCGTCCGGTCAAGCTCCTACGAGCAGTACTTC; CDR3aa: CSVRSSSYEQYF; v_gene: TRBV29-1; d_gene: .; abundance: .; j_gene: TRBJ2-7
CDR3nt: TGTGCCAGCAGTTCCTCCGGGACAGTTAGCAATCAGCCCCAGCATTTT; CDR3aa: CASSSSGTVSNQPQHF; v_gene: TRBV6-6; d_gene: TRBD1; abundance: once; j_gene: TRBJ1-5
CDR3nt: TGTGCCAGCAGTGAGAGGCAGGGCCGCACCTTC; CDR3aa: CASSERQGRTF; v_gene: TRBV2; d_gene: .; abundance: .; j_gene: TRBJ1-2
CDR3nt: TGTGCCAGTAGTAACCCCGGACAGGCGTATGGCTACACCTTC; CDR3aa: CASSNPGQAYGYTF; v_gene: TRBV19; d_gene: TRBD1; abundance: .; j_gene: TRBJ1-2
CDR3nt: TGTGCCAGCAGTTACTCCACCGGGACAGGACCCTACGAGCAGTACTTC; CDR3aa: CASSYSTGTGPYEQYF; v_gene: TRBV6-5; d_gene: TRBD1; abundance: .; j_gene: TRBJ2-7
CDR3nt: TGTGCCAGCAGCACGACAGAAGCAGACACGCAGTATTTT; CDR3aa: CASSTTEADTQYF; v_gene: TRBV5-6; d_gene: .; abundance: .; j_gene: TRBJ2-3
CDR3nt: TGTGCCAGTAGTACGACAGGGGGCCGAGAGACCCAGTACTTC; CDR3aa: CASSTTGGRETQYF; v_gene: TRBV19; d_gene: TRBD1; abundance: .; j_gene: TRBJ2-5
CDR3nt: TGTGCCAGCAGCTTTGGGGCAGTCTCCACTGAAGCTTTCTTT; CDR3aa: CASSFGAVSTEAFF; v_gene: TRBV7-9; d_gene: .; abundance: .; j_gene: TRBJ1-1
CDR3nt: TGTGCCTGGAGTCCGGGGACAGGGAGTGGAAACACCATATATTTT; CDR3aa: CAWSPGTGSGNTIYF; v_gene: TRBV30; d_gene: TRBD1; abundance: .; j_gene: TRBJ1-3
CDR3nt: TGCGCCAGCAGCTTGACGACAGGGGCGGGTGAAAAACTGTTTTTT; CDR3aa: CASSLTTGAGEKLFF; v_gene: TRBV5-1; d_gene: TRBD1; abundance: .; j_gene: TRBJ1-4